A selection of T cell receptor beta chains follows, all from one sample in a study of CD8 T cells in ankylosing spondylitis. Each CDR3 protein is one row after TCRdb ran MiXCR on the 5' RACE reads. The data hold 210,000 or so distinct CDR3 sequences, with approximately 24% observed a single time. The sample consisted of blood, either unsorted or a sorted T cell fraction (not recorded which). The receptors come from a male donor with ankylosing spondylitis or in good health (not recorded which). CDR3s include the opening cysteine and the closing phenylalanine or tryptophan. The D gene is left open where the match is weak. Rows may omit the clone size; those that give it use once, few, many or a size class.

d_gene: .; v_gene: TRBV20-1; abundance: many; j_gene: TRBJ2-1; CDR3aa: CSARDPRASYNEQFF; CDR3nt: TGCAGTGCTAGAGATCCTCGGGCCTCCTACAATGAGCAGTTCTTC
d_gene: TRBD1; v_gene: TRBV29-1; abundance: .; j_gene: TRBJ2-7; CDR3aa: CSVWTGGAEQYF; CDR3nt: TGCAGCGTTTGGACAGGGGGGGCCGAGCAGTACTTC
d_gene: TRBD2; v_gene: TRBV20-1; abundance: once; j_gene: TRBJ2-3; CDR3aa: CSASGAGGTDTQYF; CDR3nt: TGCAGTGCTAGTGGTGCGGGGGGGACCGATACGCAGTATTTT
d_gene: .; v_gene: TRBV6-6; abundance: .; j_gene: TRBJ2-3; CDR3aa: CASRNMDTQYF; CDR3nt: TGTGCCAGCAGGAACATGGATACGCAGTATTTT
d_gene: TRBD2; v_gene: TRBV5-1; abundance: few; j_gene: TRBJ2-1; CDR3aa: CASSPGLAGAGEQFF; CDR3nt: TGCGCCAGCAGCCCGGGACTAGCGGGAGCGGGTGAGCAGTTCTTC
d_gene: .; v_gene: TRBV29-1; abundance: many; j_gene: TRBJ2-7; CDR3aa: CSVARAGYEQYF; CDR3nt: TGCAGCGTTGCTCGGGCTGGGTACGAGCAGTACTTC
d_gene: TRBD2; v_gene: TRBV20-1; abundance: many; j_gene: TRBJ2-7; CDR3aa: CSAPGTSGHEQYF; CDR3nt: TGCAGTGCTCCCGGGACTAGCGGGCACGAGCAGTACTTC
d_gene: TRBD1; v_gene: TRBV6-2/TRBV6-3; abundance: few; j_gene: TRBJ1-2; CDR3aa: CASSYRDRFYTF; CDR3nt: TGTGCCAGCAGTTACCGGGACAGATTCTACACCTTC
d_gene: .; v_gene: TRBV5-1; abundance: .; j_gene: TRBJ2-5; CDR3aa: CASSLGAGPAQETQYF; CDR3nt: TGCGCCAGCAGCTTGGGTGCGGGCCCAGCCCAAGAGACCCAGTACTTC
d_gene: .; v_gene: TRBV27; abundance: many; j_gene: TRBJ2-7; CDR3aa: CASSLSKHREQYF; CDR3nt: TGTGCCAGCAGTTTATCCAAGCACCGCGAGCAGTACTTC
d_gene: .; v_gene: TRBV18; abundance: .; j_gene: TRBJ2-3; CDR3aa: CASSPKGDLDTQYF; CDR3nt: TGTGCCAGCTCACCAAAAGGGGATCTGGATACGCAGTATTTT
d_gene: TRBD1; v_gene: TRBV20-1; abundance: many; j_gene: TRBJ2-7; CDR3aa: CSARDSGQGAYEQYF; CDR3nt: TGCAGTGCTAGAGATTCCGGACAGGGGGCCTACGAGCAGTACTTC
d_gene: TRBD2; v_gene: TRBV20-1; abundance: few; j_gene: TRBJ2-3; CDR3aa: CSAFGLALSTDTQYF; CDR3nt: TGCAGTGCTTTCGGACTAGCTCTGAGCACAGATACGCAGTATTTT
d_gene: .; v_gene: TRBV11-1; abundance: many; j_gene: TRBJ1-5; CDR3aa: CASSLADRQRDSNQPQHF; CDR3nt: TGTGCCAGCAGCTTAGCGGATCGACAACGAGATAGCAATCAGCCCCAGCATTTT
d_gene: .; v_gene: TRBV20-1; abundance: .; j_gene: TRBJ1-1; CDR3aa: CSARIGVNTEAFF; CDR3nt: TGCAGTGCTAGAATTGGGGTGAACACTGAAGCTTTCTTT
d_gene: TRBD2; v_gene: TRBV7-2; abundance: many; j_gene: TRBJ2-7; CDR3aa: CASSLGSGGPGYEQYF; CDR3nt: TGTGCCAGCAGCTTAGGGTCGGGAGGGCCGGGGTACGAGCAGTACTTC
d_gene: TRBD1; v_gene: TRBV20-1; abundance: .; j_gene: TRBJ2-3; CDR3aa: CSARVLLAGTGYADTQYF; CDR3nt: TGCAGTGCTAGAGTGTTGCTAGCCGGGACAGGGTACGCAGATACGCAGTATTTT
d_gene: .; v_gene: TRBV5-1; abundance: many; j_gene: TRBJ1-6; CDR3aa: CASSLEGENSPLHF; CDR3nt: TGCGCCAGCAGCTTGGAGGGGGAGAATTCACCCCTCCACTTT
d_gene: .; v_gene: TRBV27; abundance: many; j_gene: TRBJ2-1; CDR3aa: CASSFSPAYNEQFF; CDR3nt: TGTGCCAGCAGTTTTTCCCCAGCCTACAATGAGCAGTTCTTC
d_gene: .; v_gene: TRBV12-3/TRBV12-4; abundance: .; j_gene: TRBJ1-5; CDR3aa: CASSTHRNQPQHF; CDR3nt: TGTGCCAGCAGTACACACCGCAATCAGCCCCAGCATTTT
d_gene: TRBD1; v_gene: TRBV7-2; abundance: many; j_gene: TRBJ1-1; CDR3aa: CASSRDRGFFAEAFF; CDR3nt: TGTGCCAGCAGTAGAGACAGGGGATTTTTCGCTGAAGCTTTCTTT
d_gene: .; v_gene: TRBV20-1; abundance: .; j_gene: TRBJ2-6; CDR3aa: CSARETGSTGRGANVLTF; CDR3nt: TGCAGTGCTAGAGAAACGGGCAGCACAGGGCGTGGGGCCAACGTCCTGACTTTC
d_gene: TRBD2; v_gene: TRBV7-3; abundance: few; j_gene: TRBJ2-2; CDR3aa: CASSLAAGGIPGELFF; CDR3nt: TGTGCCAGCAGCTTAGCAGCGGGAGGGATCCCCGGGGAGCTGTTTTTT
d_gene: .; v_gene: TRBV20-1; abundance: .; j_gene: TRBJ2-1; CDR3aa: CSATLAAVTYNEHFF; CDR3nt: TGCAGTGCCACCCTCGCGGCGGTAACCTACAATGAGCATTTCTTC
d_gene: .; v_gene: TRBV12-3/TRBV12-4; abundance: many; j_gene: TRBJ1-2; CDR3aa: CASSLVHRDGGYTF; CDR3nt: TGTGCCAGCAGTTTAGTCCACAGGGACGGTGGCTACACCTTC
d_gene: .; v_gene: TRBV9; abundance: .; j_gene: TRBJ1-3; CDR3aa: CASSAVASGNTIYF; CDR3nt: TGTGCCAGCAGCGCCGTCGCCTCTGGAAACACCATATATTTT
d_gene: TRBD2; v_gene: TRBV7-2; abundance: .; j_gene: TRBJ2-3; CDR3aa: CASSSRLAGGADTQYF; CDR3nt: TGTGCCAGCAGCTCCCGACTAGCGGGAGGTGCAGATACGCAGTATTTT
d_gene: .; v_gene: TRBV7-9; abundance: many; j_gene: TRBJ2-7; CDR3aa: CASSLGWSFQLYF; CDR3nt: TGTGCCAGCAGCTTAGGTTGGAGCTTCCAGCTGTACTTC
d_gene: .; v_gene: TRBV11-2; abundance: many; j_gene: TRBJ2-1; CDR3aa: CASSLRSGPNEQFF; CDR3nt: TGTGCCAGCAGCTTAAGGAGCGGCCCCAATGAGCAGTTCTTC
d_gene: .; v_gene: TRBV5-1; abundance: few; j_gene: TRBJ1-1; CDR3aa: CASGPGTRATEAFF; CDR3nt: TGCGCCAGCGGACCCGGAACCCGTGCCACTGAAGCTTTCTTT
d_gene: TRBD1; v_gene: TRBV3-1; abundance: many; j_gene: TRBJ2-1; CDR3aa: CASSQPGTGAYNEQFF; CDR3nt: TGTGCCAGCAGCCAACCCGGGACAGGGGCCTACAATGAGCAGTTCTTC
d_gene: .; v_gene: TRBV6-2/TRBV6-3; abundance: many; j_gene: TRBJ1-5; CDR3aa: CASMTPRKGDQPQHF; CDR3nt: TGTGCCAGCATGACCCCCAGGAAGGGAGACCAGCCCCAGCATTTT
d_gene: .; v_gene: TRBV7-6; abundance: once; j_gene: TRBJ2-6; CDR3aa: CASSLGRVPYSGANVLTF; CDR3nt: TGTGCCAGCAGCTTAGGTAGGGTTCCCTACTCTGGGGCCAACGTCCTGACTTTC
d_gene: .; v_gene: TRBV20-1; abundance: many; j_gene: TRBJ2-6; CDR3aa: CSAREGGALLLSGANVLTF; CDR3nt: TGCAGTGCTAGAGAGGGTGGGGCCCTGCTGCTCTCTGGGGCCAACGTCCTGACTTTC
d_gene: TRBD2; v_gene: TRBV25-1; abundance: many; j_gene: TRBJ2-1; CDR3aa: CASSVLAVNNEQFF; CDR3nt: TGTGCCAGCAGTGTTCTAGCGGTAAACAATGAGCAGTTCTTC
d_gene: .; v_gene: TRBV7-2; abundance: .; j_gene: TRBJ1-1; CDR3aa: CASSLGRAGTEAFF; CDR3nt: TGTGCCAGCAGCTTAGGGCGGGCGGGGACTGAAGCTTTCTTT
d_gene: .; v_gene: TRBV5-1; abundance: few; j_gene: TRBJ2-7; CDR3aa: CASSSADQSGEQYF; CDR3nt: TGCGCCAGCAGCTCGGCAGACCAATCTGGCGAGCAGTACTTC
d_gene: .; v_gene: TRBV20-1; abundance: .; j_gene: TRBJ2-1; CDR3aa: CSARAGGRSYNEQFF; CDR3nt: TGCAGTGCTAGAGCCGGCGGCCGATCCTACAATGAGCAGTTCTTC
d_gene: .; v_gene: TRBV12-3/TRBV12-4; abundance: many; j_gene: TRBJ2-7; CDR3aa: CASSERYEQYF; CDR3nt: TGTGCCAGCAGCGAGAGATACGAGCAGTACTTC
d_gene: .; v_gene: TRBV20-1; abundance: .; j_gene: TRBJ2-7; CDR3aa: CSARPLVSYEQYF; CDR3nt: TGCAGTGCTCGGCCTCTAGTTTCCTACGAGCAGTACTTC
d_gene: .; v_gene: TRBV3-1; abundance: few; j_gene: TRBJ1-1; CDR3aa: CASSQGGRANTEAFF; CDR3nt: TGTGCCAGCAGCCAAGGGGGCAGAGCGAACACTGAAGCTTTCTTT
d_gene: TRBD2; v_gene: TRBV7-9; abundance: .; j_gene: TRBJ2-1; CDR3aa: CASSFSGRGSYNEQFF; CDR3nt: TGTGCCAGCAGCTTTAGCGGGAGGGGCTCCTACAATGAGCAGTTCTTC
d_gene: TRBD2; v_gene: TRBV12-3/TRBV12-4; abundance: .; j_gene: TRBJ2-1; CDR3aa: CASIGVAGDGNEQFF; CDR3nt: TGTGCCAGCATCGGAGTAGCGGGAGATGGCAATGAGCAGTTCTTC
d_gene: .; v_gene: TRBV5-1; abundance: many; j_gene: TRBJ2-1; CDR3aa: CASSARDRSNEQFF; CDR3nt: TGCGCCAGCAGCGCCCGGGACCGGTCCAATGAGCAGTTCTTC
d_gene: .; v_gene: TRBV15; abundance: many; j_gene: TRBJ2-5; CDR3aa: CATSRDWEAQETQYF; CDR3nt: TGTGCCACCAGCAGAGATTGGGAGGCACAAGAGACCCAGTACTTC
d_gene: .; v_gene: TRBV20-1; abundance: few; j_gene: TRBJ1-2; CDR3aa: CSARATHYGYTF; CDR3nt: TGCAGTGCTAGAGCTACCCACTATGGCTACACCTTC